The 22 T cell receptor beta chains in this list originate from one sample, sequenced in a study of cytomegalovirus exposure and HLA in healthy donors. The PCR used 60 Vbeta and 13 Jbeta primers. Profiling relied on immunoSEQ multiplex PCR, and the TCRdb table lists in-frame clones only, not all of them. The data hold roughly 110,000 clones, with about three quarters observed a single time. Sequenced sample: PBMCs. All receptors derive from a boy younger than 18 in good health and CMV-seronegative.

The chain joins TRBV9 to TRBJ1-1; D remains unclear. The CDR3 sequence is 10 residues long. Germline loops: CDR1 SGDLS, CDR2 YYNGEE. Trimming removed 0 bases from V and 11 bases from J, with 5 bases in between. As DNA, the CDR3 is TGTGCCAGCAGCGTAGTCGGGGCTTTCTTT. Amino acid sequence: CASSVVGAFF.

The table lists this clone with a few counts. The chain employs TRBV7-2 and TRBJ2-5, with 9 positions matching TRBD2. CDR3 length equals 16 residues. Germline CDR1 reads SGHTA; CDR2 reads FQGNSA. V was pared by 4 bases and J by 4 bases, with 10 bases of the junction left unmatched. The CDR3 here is CASSSGAGGPPETQYF. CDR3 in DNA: TGTGCCAGCAGCTCCGGCGCGGGGGGGCCCCCAGAGACCCAGTACTTC.

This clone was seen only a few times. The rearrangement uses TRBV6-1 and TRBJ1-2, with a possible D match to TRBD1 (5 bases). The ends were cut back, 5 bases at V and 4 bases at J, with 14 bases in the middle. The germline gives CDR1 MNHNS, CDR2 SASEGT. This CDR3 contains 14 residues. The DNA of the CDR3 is TGTGCCAGCAGTTTTTCTGGACAAGCCTATGGCTACACCTTC. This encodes CASSFSGQAYGYTF.

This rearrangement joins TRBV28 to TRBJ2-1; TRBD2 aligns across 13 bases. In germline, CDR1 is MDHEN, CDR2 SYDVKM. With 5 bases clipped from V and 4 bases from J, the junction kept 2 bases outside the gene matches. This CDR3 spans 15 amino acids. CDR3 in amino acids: CASSLGLAGYNEQFF. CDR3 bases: TGTGCCAGCAGTCTGGGACTAGCGGGGTACAATGAGCAGTTCTTC.

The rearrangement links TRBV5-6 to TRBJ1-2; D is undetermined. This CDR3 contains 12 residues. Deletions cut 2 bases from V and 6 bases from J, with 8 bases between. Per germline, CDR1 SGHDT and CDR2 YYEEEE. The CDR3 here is CASSFTVNGYTF. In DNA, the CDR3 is TGTGCCAGCAGCTTTACAGTAAATGGCTACACCTTC.

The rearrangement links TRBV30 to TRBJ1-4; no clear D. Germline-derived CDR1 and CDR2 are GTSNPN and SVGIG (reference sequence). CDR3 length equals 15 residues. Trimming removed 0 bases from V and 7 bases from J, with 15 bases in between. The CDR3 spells CAWSVYTGEREKLFF. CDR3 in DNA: TGTGCCTGGAGTGTTTACACCGGAGAGCGTGAAAAACTGTTTTTT.

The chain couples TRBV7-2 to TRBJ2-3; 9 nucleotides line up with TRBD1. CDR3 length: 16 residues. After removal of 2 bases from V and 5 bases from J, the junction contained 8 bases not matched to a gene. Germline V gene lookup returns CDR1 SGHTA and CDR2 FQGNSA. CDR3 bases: TGTGCCAGCAGCTTAAGAGGGACAGGGATGAGAGATACGCAGTATTTT. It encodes CASSLRGTGMRDTQYF. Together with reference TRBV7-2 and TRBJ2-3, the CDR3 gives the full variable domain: GAGVSQSPSNKVTEKGKDVELRCDPISGHTALYWYRQSLGQGLEFLIYFQGNSAPDKSGLPSDRFSAERTGGSVSTLTIQRTQQEDSAVYLCASSLRGTGMRDTQYFGPGTRLTVL.

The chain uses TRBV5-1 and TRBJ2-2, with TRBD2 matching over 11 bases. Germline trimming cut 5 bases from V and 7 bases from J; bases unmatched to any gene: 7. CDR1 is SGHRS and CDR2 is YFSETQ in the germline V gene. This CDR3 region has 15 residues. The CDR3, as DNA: TGCGCCAGCAGAGAACTAGCGGGAGTGAACGGGGAGCTGTTTTTT. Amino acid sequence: CASRELAGVNGELFF. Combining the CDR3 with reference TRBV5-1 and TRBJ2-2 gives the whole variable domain KAGVTQTPRYLIKTRGQQVTLSCSPISGHRSVSWYQQTPGQGLQFLFEYFSETQRNKGNFPGRFSGRQFSNSRSEMNVSTLELGDSALYLCASRELAGVNGELFFGEGSRLTVL.

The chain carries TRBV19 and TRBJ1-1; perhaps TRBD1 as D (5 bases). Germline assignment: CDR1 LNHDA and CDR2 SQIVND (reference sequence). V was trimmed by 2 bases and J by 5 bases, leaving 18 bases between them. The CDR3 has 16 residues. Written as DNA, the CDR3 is TGTGCCAGTAGTATACGGACAAGGGGCGTTGGGACTGAAGCTTTCTTT. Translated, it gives CASSIRTRGVGTEAFF.

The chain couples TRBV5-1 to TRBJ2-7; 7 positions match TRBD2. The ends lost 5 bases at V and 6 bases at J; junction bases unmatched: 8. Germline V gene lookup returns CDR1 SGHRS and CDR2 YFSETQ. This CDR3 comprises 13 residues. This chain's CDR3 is CASSDQRGAEQYF. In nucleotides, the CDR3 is TGCGCCAGCAGTGACCAGCGGGGCGCCGAGCAGTACTTC.

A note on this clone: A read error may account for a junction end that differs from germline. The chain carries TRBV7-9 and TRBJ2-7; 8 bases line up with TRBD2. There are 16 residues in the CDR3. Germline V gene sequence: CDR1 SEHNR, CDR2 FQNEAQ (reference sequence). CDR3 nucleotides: TGTTCCAGCAGCTACCATAGCGGGACACGCGTCCACGAGCAGTACTTC. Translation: CSSSYHSGTRVHEQYF.

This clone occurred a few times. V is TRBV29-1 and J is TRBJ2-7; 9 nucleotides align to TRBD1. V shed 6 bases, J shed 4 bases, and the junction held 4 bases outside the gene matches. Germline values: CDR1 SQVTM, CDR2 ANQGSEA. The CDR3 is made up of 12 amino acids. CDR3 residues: CSVGDRAYEQYF. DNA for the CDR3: TGCAGCGTGGGGGACAGGGCATACGAGCAGTACTTC.

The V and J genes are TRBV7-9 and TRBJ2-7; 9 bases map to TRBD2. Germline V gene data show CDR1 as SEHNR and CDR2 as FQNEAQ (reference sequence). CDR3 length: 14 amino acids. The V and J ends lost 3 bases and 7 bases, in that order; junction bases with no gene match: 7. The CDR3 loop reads CASSFAGGPQEQYF. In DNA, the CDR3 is TGTGCCAGCAGCTTTGCGGGAGGGCCGCAAGAGCAGTACTTC.

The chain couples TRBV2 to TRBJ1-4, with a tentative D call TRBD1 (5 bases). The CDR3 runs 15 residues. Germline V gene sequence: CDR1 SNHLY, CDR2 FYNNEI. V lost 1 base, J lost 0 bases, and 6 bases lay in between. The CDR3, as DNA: TGTGCCAGCAGTGAAGGACAGTCAACTAATGAAAAACTGTTTTTT. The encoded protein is CASSEGQSTNEKLFF.

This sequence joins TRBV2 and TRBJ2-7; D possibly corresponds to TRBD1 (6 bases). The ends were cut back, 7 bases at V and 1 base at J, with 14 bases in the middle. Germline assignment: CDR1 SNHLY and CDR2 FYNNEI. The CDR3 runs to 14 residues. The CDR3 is CASTGQSISYEQYF. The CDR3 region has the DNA TGTGCCAGCACCGGACAGTCCATTTCCTACGAGCAGTACTTC.

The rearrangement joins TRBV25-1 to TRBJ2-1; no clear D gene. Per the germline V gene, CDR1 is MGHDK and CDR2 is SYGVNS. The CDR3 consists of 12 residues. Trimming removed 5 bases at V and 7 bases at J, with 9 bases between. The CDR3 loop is CASSFTLNEQFF. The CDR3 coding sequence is TGTGCCAGCAGTTTCACGCTAAATGAGCAGTTCTTC.

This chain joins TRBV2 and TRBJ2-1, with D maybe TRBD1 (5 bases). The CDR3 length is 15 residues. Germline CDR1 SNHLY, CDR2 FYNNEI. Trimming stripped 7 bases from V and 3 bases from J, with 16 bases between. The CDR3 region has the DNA TGTGCCAGCAAGGGCAGCTTGGGGCTCTACAATGAGCAGTTCTTC. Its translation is CASKGSLGLYNEQFF.

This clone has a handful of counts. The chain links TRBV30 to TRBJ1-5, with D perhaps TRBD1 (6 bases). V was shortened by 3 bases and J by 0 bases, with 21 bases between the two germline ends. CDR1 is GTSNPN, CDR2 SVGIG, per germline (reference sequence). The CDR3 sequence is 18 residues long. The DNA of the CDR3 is TGTGCCTGGAGCATCGACAGGATTACGTCTAATAGCAATCAGCCCCAGCATTTT. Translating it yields CAWSIDRITSNSNQPQHF.

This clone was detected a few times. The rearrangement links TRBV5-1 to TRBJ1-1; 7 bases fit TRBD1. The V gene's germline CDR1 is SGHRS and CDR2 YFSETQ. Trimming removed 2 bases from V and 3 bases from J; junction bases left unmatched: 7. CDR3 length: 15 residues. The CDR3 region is CASSFYDREYTEAFF. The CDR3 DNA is TGCGCCAGCAGCTTCTACGACAGGGAGTACACTGAAGCTTTCTTT.

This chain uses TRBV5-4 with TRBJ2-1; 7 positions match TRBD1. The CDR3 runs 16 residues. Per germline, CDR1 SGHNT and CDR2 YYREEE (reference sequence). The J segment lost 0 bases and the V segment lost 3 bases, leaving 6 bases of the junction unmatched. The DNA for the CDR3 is TGTGCCAGCAGCTCACGACAGGGATACTCCTACAATGAGCAGTTCTTC. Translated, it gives CASSSRQGYSYNEQFF. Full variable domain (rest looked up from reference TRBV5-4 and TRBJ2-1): ETGVTQSPTHLIKTRGQQVTLRCSSQSGHNTVSWYQQALGQGPQFIFQYYREEENGRGNFPPRFSGLQFPNYSSELNVNALELDDSALYLCASSSRQGYSYNEQFFGPGTRLTVL.

The DNA for the CDR3 is TGTGCCTGGTCCACGACAGGGAGGACTGAAGCTTTCTTT. This sequence encodes CAWSTTGRTEAFF. The chain couples TRBV30 to TRBJ1-1; 7 positions match TRBD1. The CDR3 is 13 residues long. Germline loops: CDR1 GTSNPN, CDR2 SVGIG (reference sequence). V gave up 5 bases and J gave up 5 bases; unmatched junction bases: 8.

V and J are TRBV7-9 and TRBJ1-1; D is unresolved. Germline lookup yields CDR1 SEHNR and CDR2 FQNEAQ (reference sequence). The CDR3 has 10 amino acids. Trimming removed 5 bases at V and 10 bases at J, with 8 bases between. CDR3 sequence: CASSPEGAFF. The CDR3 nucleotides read TGTGCCAGCAGCCCTGAGGGAGCTTTCTTT.